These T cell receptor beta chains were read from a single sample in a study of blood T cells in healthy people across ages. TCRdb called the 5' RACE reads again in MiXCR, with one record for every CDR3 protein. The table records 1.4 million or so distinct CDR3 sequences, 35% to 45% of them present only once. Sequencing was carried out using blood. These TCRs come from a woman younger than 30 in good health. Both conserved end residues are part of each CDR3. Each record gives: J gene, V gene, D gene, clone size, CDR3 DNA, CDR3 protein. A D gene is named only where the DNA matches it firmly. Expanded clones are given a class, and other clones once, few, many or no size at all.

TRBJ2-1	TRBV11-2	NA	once	TGTGCCAGCAGCTTAGTGGGGGGAGCAAGAGGCAATGAGCAGTTCTTC	CASSLVGGARGNEQFF
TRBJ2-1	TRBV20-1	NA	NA	TGCAGTGCTAGAGGTCCCAGTAGCTCCTACAATGAGCAGTTCTTC	CSARGPSSSYNEQFF
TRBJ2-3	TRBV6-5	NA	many	TGTGCCAGCAGACCGGGACTGAGCACAGATACGCAGTATTTT	CASRPGLSTDTQYF
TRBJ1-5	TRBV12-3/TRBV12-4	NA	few	TGTGCCAGCGTTGGACAAATGAATCAGCCCCAGCATTTT	CASVGQMNQPQHF
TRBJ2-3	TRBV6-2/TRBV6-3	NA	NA	TGTGCCAGCAGTCAACCCCGGGGTAGACACGGAGATACGCAGTATTTT	CASSQPRGRHGDTQYF
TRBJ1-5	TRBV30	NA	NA	TGTGCCAGACCGGGACAACGAAATCAGCCCCAGCATTTT	CARPGQRNQPQHF
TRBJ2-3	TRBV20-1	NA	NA	TGCAGTGCTAGAGATCCCCGAGTCACAGATACGCAGTATTTT	CSARDPRVTDTQYF
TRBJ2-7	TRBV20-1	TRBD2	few	TGCAGTGCCGGACGCCTAGCGGGGGAGCAGTACTTC	CSAGRLAGEQYF
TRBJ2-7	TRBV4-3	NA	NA	TGCGCCAGCAGCCTCGAACAGGGAGCCCACGAGCAGTACTTC	CASSLEQGAHEQYF
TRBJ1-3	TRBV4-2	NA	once	TGTGCCAGCAGTTTCGGGTTGGAGCCGGCTGGAAACACCATATATTTT	CASSFGLEPAGNTIYF
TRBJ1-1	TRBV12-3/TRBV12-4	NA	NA	TGTGCCAGCAGGGTGTTAGAAAACACTGAAGCTTTCTTT	CASRVLENTEAFF
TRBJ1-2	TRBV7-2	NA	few	TGTGCCAGCAGCTCCATGAATGCAAACTATGGCTACACCTTC	CASSSMNANYGYTF
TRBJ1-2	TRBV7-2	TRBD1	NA	TGTGCCAGCAGCCGAACTCGGACAGGGGGCGTCTCTACGCGCACCTTC	CASSRTRTGGVSTRTF
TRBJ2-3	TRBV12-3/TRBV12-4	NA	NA	TGTGCCAGCAAACACCGGGACAACACAGATACGCAGTATTTT	CASKHRDNTDTQYF
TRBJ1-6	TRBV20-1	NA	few	TGCAGTGCGGCAATGGGCTCCTATAATTCACCCCTCCACTTT	CSAAMGSYNSPLHF
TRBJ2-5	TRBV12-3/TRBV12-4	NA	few	TGTGCCAGCAGTTTAGCCGCAGTCAGGGGCCGCGGGAAGACCCAGTACTTC	CASSLAAVRGRGKTQYF
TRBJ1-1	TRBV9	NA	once	TGTGCCAGCAGCGCACCTCAGGAGGGAAGAACTGAAGCTTTCTTT	CASSAPQEGRTEAFF
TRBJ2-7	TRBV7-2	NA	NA	TGTGCCAGCAGCCCAGAGCAGGTACCCTCCTACGAGCAGTACTTC	CASSPEQVPSYEQYF
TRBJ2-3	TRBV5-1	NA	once	TGCGCCAGCAGCAGCGACGCGGGGCGCAGTACAGATACGCAGTATTTT	CASSSDAGRSTDTQYF